This T cell receptor beta chain comes out of a study of blood T cell repertoires in COVID-19. Study-level information: Both acute and convalescent COVID-19 samples were obtained from the United States, Italy and Spain.

Seattle's enrolled individuals joined amid active infection and were then monitored longitudinally. In the study's own analysis: Estimated nucleated cell counts came from reference gene primer amplification. Profiled with immunoSEQ multiplex PCR; TCRdb holds only in-frame clones, not every one. V, J and clone size are those of that table, while D and trimming were read from the DNA. This sample has around 300,000 clones; approximately 86% occur once, and the top ten carry roughly 13%. Sequencing used peripheral blood. The clonotype comes from a woman in her sixties or seventies with COVID-19, enrolled during active disease.

For the CDR3, the DNA is TGTGCAAGTCGCTTAGTCCCCCCCGGGACTAGCGCAGAGCAAGAGACCCAGTACTTC. Protein product: CASRLVPPGTSAEQETQYF. The chain is built from TRBV12-2 and TRBJ2-5; TRBD2, the table's D call, lacks a check against the DNA. TRBV12-2 represents a pseudogene. The CDR3 spans 19 residues.